A single sample is the source of the 30 T cell receptor beta chains below, sequenced in a study of blood T cell repertoires in COVID-19. Sequencing was performed with immunoSEQ multiplex PCR; in TCRdb, only in-frame clones are kept and a portion is missing. The table records 200,000 to 250,000 clones, about 83% of them present only once. Sequenced sample: peripheral blood. The source is a woman younger than 45 with COVID-19, enrolled during active disease.

CDR3 DNA: TGTGCCTGGAGTGTAGGGCAGGGTGGGAATGAGCAGTTCTTC. Translation: CAWSVGQGGNEQFF. The J gene is TRBJ2-1, the V gene TRBV30; D is perhaps TRBD1 (5 bases). Trimming removed 0 bases at V and 7 bases at J, with 13 bases between. Germline V CDR1 and CDR2: GTSNPN, SVGIG (reference sequence). The CDR3 runs 14 residues.

The chain joins TRBV27 to TRBJ2-7; 7 bases align to TRBD1. The CDR3 has 16 residues. V was clipped by 6 bases and J by 0 bases; unmatched bases: 11. Germline lookup yields CDR1 MNHEY and CDR2 SMNVEV (reference sequence). The DNA of the CDR3 is TGTGCCAGCAGCCGGGACCCGGGACAGTTCTCCTACGAGCAGTACTTC. It is translated as CASSRDPGQFSYEQYF.

CDR3 sequence reads: CASSPTGAGGTYEQYF. The CDR3 DNA sequence: TGTGCCAGCAGCCCTACTGGGGCAGGGGGGACCTACGAGCAGTACTTC. This chain uses TRBV5-4 with TRBJ2-7, with D possibly matching TRBD1 (7 bases). Germline CDR1 SGHNT, CDR2 YYREEE (reference sequence). Trimming took off 4 bases at V and 2 bases at J, with 19 bases between the two ends. The CDR3 has 16 amino acids. Filled out from reference TRBV5-4 and TRBJ2-7, the complete variable domain reads ETGVTQSPTHLIKTRGQQVTLRCSSQSGHNTVSWYQQALGQGPQFIFQYYREEENGRGNFPPRFSGLQFPNYSSELNVNALELDDSALYLCASSPTGAGGTYEQYFGPGTRLTVT.

The CDR3, as DNA: TGTGCCAGCAGTTGGGCTAGCGGGGGTGAGCAGTTCTTC. Translating gives CASSWASGGEQFF. This chain connects TRBV6-5 to TRBJ2-1; 10 bases agree with TRBD2. V shed 4 bases and J 9 bases; nucleotides not matched to a gene: 3. Germline V gene data show CDR1 as MNHEY and CDR2 as SVGAGI. The CDR3 has 13 residues.

The CDR3 region is CASTEGPGNTEAFF. CDR3 sequence (DNA): TGTGCCAGTACCGAGGGTCCGGGAAACACTGAAGCTTTCTTT. This sequence joins TRBV19 and TRBJ1-1; D gene uncertain. Trimming stripped 7 bases from V and 2 bases from J, with 14 bases between. Per germline, CDR1 LNHDA and CDR2 SQIVND (reference sequence). There are 14 residues in the CDR3.

This clone showed up just a few times. The chain combines TRBV30 with TRBJ1-2; 9 nucleotides agree with TRBD1. Germline trimming cut 1 base from V and 8 bases from J; bases unmatched to any gene: 8. The CDR3 has 14 residues. Germline V gene data show CDR1 as GTSNPN and CDR2 as SVGIG (reference sequence). The CDR3 sequence: CAWSGVGTGIGYTF. The CDR3 DNA sequence: TGTGCCTGGAGTGGGGTGGGGACAGGGATCGGCTACACCTTC.

The chain carries TRBV28 and TRBJ2-1, with 10 nucleotides matching TRBD1. The V segment lost 7 bases and the J segment 5 bases; nucleotides outside the gene matches: 5. This CDR3 comprises 14 residues. Germline V gene sequence: CDR1 MDHEN, CDR2 SYDVKM. CDR3 amino acids: CASTRTGGDNEQFF. CDR3 DNA sequence: TGTGCCAGCACAAGGACAGGGGGAGACAATGAGCAGTTCTTC. The full variable domain, with the rest looked up from reference TRBV28 and TRBJ2-1, is DVKVTQSSRYLVKRTGEKVFLECVQDMDHENMFWYRQDPGLGLRLIYFSYDVKMKEKGDIPEGYSVSREKKERFSLILESASTNQTSMYLCASTRTGGDNEQFFGPGTRLTVL.

This rearrangement joins TRBV15 to TRBJ1-1; possible D gene TRBD1, 5 bases. V lost 8 bases, J lost 5 bases, and 18 bases lay in between. From germline, CDR1 is LNHNV and CDR2 YYDKDF (reference sequence). CDR3 length equals 14 residues. The CDR3 region has the DNA TGTGCCACCTTGGGTGGGGGGGAAGGGACTGAAGCTTTCTTT. Encoded protein: CATLGGGEGTEAFF.

CDR3: CASSPPGSGQETQYF. The DNA for the CDR3 is TGTGCCAGCTCACCACCGGGGAGCGGCCAAGAGACCCAGTACTTC. The chain combines TRBV18 with TRBJ2-5; D is perhaps TRBD2 (5 bases). Germline V CDR1 and CDR2: KGHSH, LQKENI. The CDR3 covers 15 residues. Trimming took 0 bases from V and 1 from J, leaving 9 bases between them.

The genes are TRBV30 and TRBJ2-7, with TRBD2 as a possible D gene (6 bases). With 0 bases removed from V and 5 bases from J, the gap between germline ends came to 11 bases. The CDR3 sequence is 13 residues long. The germline V gene has CDR1 GTSNPN and CDR2 SVGIG (reference sequence). The CDR3 bases are TGTGCCTGGAGTGTTATGGGGGGTGACGAGCAGTACTTC. Translating it yields CAWSVMGGDEQYF. Variable domain in full (rest from reference TRBV30 and TRBJ2-7): SQTIHQWPATLVQPVGSPLSLECTVEGTSNPNLYWYRQAAGRGLQLLFYSVGIGQISSEVPQNLSASRPQDRQFILSSKKLLLSDSGFYLCAWSVMGGDEQYFGPGTRLTVT.

The CDR3 spells CASSRGTSTAGELFF. Here the CDR3 DNA reads TGTGCCAGCAGCCGGGGGACTAGTACGGCCGGGGAGCTGTTTTTT. The V gene is TRBV3-1 (or the pseudogene TRBV3-2), the J gene TRBJ2-2, with 8 bases aligning to TRBD2. Germline CDR1 LGHDT, CDR2 YNNKEL (reference sequence). V gave up 4 bases and J gave up 6 bases; unmatched junction bases: 7. The length of the CDR3 is 15 residues.

This chain links TRBV3-1 (or the pseudogene TRBV3-2) with TRBJ2-6; weak D call: TRBD2 (5 bases). Germline CDR1 is LGHDT and CDR2 is YNNKEL (reference sequence). The CDR3 loop spans 15 amino acids. Between the trimmed V and J ends, which lost 4 bases and 2 bases, there was a span of 9 bases. CDR3 sequence (DNA): TGTGCCAGCAGCCGAGGGAGCCCTGGGGCCAACGTCCTGACTTTC. Its translation: CASSRGSPGANVLTF.

J is TRBJ1-3 and V is TRBV5-6, with D unresolved. The CDR3 is 14 residues long. Germline assignment: CDR1 SGHDT and CDR2 YYEEEE. Trimming removed 1 base from V and 0 bases from J, with 5 bases in between. The CDR3 sequence: CASSLKSSGNTIYF. The DNA of the CDR3 is TGTGCCAGCAGCTTGAAGAGCTCTGGAAACACCATATATTTT. Full variable domain (missing parts from reference TRBV5-6 and TRBJ1-3): DAGVTQSPTHLIKTRGQQVTLRCSPKSGHDTVSWYQQALGQGPQFIFQYYEEEERQRGNFPDRFSGHQFPNYSSELNVNALLLGDSALYLCASSLKSSGNTIYFGEGSWLTVV.

The chain uses TRBV27 and TRBJ2-4; TRBD2 matches 11 bases. This CDR3 has 19 amino acids. Germline V gene sequence: CDR1 MNHEY, CDR2 SMNVEV (reference sequence). V lost 0 bases and J lost 0; bases outside the gene matches: 7. CDR3 sequence (DNA): TGTGCCAGCAGTTTATCTAGCGGGGGGGCCGCAGGAGCCAAAAACATTCAGTACTTC. Protein product: CASSLSSGGAAGAKNIQYF.

The rearrangement links TRBV1 to TRBJ2-7; TRBD2 is the table's D call and was not checked against the DNA. TRBV1 is a known pseudogene. The CDR3 sequence is 15 residues long. CDR3 residues: CTSSQESGIEFEQYF. The DNA of the CDR3 is TGCACCAGCAGCCAAGAGAGCGGGATAGAGTTCGAGCAGTACTTC.

This clone appeared a few times. The gene calls are TRBV5-6 and TRBJ1-2; TRBD1 aligns across 9 bases. This CDR3 region has 14 residues. CDR1 is SGHDT, CDR2 YYEEEE, per germline. The V and J ends lost 1 base and 5 bases, in that order; junction bases with no gene match: 3. The CDR3 DNA sequence: TGTGCCAGCAGCTTGCGGGACAGGGTGTATGGCTACACCTTC. Amino acid sequence: CASSLRDRVYGYTF.

The chain recombines TRBV7-9 with TRBJ1-4, with D perhaps matching TRBD1 (6 bases). Germline assignment: CDR1 SEHNR and CDR2 FQNEAQ (reference sequence). This CDR3 spans 15 amino acids. Trimming removed 1 base at V and 7 bases at J, with 13 bases between. DNA for the CDR3: TGTGCCAGCAGCTTAGGGGCAGGGGTTGGTGAAAAACTGTTTTTT. It yields the protein CASSLGAGVGEKLFF.

This chain connects TRBV15 to TRBJ2-7, with 8 bases matching TRBD2. The length of the CDR3 is 15 residues. Germline V gene lookup returns CDR1 LNHNV and CDR2 YYDKDF (reference sequence). Unmatched junction bases numbered 4, after V lost 1 base and J lost 2 bases. In nucleotides, the CDR3 is TGTGCCACCAGCAGAGCGGGGGGGTCCACCTACGAGCAGTACTTC. It translates to CATSRAGGSTYEQYF.

The chain carries TRBV6-4 and TRBJ2-1; TRBD1 might be the D (6 bases). The germline CDR1 and CDR2 sequences are MRHNA and SNTAGT. CDR3 size: 13 residues. Trimming took off 0 bases at V and 15 bases at J, with 15 bases between the two ends. In nucleotides, the CDR3 is TGTGCCAGCAGTGACTCCGAACAGGGCAGAAGGTTCTTC. Translated: CASSDSEQGRRFF.

CDR3 sequence reads: CASSQSSGRVPSSYNEQFF. In DNA, the CDR3 is TGTGCCAGCAGCCAATCTAGCGGGAGGGTTCCCTCCTCCTACAATGAGCAGTTCTTC. The chain uses TRBV6-2 or TRBV6-3 and TRBJ2-1; TRBD2 aligns across 12 bases. The CDR3 runs to 19 residues. CDR1 MNHEY and CDR2 SVGEGT come from the germline V gene. V was clipped by 6 bases and J by 0 bases; unmatched bases: 12.

The chain carries TRBV6-2 or TRBV6-3 and TRBJ1-1; no reliable D call. Germline-derived CDR1 and CDR2 are MNHEY and SVGEGT. Trimming took 3 bases from V and 0 from J, leaving 14 bases between them. The CDR3 runs 16 residues. The CDR3: CASSYDKPIVNTEAFF. DNA of the CDR3: TGTGCCAGCAGTTATGATAAGCCGATAGTGAACACTGAAGCTTTCTTT.

The chain couples TRBV12-3 or TRBV12-4 to TRBJ2-1; D uncertain. Trimming shortened V by 6 bases and J by 4 bases, and 4 bases separated the two germline ends. The CDR3 consists of 11 residues. CDR3 DNA: TGTGCCAGCAGGTATTACAATGAGCAGTTCTTC. Translation: CASRYYNEQFF.

This clone has a handful of counts. The chain couples TRBV9 to TRBJ1-2; 9 bases are a match to TRBD1. This CDR3 comprises 14 residues. Unmatched junction bases numbered 4, after V lost 5 bases and J lost 2 bases. CDR1 is SGDLS, CDR2 YYNGEE, per germline. The CDR3 DNA follows: TGTGCCAGCAGGTCCGGGACAGGGAACTATGGCTACACCTTC. It translates to CASRSGTGNYGYTF. Full variable domain (missing parts from reference TRBV9 and TRBJ1-2): DSGVTQTPKHLITATGQRVTLRCSPRSGDLSVYWYQQSLDQGLQFLIQYYNGEERAKGNILERFSAQQFPDLHSELNLSSLELGDSALYFCASRSGTGNYGYTFGSGTRLTVV.

The rearrangement joins TRBV6-8 to TRBJ2-2; the D gene is possibly TRBD1 (6 bases). This CDR3 comprises 13 residues. V lost 6 bases and J lost 7, with 12 bases in between. Germline V gene lookup returns CDR1 MNHGY and CDR2 SAAAGT. The CDR3 loop is CASSRNRVGELFF. Written as DNA, the CDR3 is TGTGCCAGCAGCCGAAACAGGGTCGGGGAGCTGTTTTTT.

The rearrangement joins TRBV9 to TRBJ2-3; TRBD2 matches at 11 bases. Trimming at V came to 4 bases and at J to 3 bases, leaving 13 bases not matched to a gene. The germline V gene encodes CDR1 SGDLS and CDR2 YYNGEE. The CDR3 sequence is 18 residues long. CDR3 nucleotide sequence: TGTGCCAGCAGCCCCCCGACTAGCGGGAATGGATTTACAGATACGCAGTATTTT. Residues: CASSPPTSGNGFTDTQYF.

This clone was seen once. V usage is TRBV5-6 and J usage is TRBJ1-1; D gene ambiguous. Trimming left V 4 bases short and J 0 bases short, with 16 bases between. Germline V lookup: CDR1 SGHDT, CDR2 YYEEEE. This CDR3 spans 16 amino acids. The CDR3 spells CASSPVWASLNTEAFF. DNA of the CDR3: TGTGCCAGCAGCCCGGTCTGGGCGTCCCTGAACACTGAAGCTTTCTTT.

DNA of the CDR3: TGTGCCAGCCTTAGGACAGGGTGCAACGAGCAGTACTTC. Translation gives CASLRTGCNEQYF. This chain uses TRBV19 with TRBJ2-7; TRBD1 aligns across 8 bases. This CDR3 region has 13 residues. CDR1 is LNHDA and CDR2 is SQIVND in the germline V gene (reference sequence). Trimming removed 9 bases from V and 5 bases from J; junction bases left unmatched: 9.

This sequence joins TRBV4-1 and TRBJ2-5; 11 bases are a match to TRBD2. Germline-derived CDR1 and CDR2 are MGHRA and YSYEKL. This CDR3 contains 17 residues. The J segment lost 5 bases and the V segment lost 0 bases, leaving 8 bases of the junction unmatched. This chain's CDR3 is CASSQETISGRVETQYF. In nucleotides, the CDR3 is TGCGCCAGCAGCCAAGAGACCATTAGCGGGAGGGTCGAGACCCAGTACTTC.

This chain connects TRBV18 to TRBJ2-6; 8 nucleotides align to TRBD1. Germline CDR1 is KGHSH and CDR2 is LQKENI. The CDR3 is 15 amino acids. J lost 1 base, V lost 6 bases, and 2 bases had no gene match. The CDR3 is CASSRDRSGANVLTF. The CDR3 DNA is TGTGCCAGCTCCCGGGACAGGTCTGGGGCCAACGTCCTGACTTTC.

The chain uses TRBV2 and TRBJ2-5; TRBD1 agrees at 8 bases. The V gene end was trimmed by 5 bases and the J gene end by 2 bases; junction bases not matched to a gene: 1. The CDR3 has 13 amino acids. Germline CDR1 SNHLY, CDR2 FYNNEI. In DNA form, the CDR3 reads TGTGCCAGCAGTCGGGACAGGCAAGAGACCCAGTACTTC. This translates into CASSRDRQETQYF. Together with reference TRBV2 and TRBJ2-5, the CDR3 gives the full variable domain: EPEVTQTPSHQVTQMGQEVILRCVPISNHLYFYWYRQILGQKVEFLVSFYNNEISEKSEIFDDQFSVERPDGSNFTLKIRSTKLEDSAMYFCASSRDRQETQYFGPGTRLLVL.